Below, one T cell receptor beta chain is given with its context. Its antigen is not known. Looked up from germline, CDR1 is SGHRS and CDR2 is YFSETQ. This CDR3 comprises 16 residues. These data originate in a study of monozygotic twins with inflammatory bowel disease. UMIs containing a 6-nucleotide sample barcode were added via template switching. TCRdb reanalyzed the 5' RACE reads, giving one entry per CDR3 protein sequence and no DNA. The sample table includes roughly 330,000 distinct CDR3 sequences. Study findings and constraints: Whereas healthy co-twins had higher TCRbeta diversity (inverse Simpson), IBD patients had lower diversity. With others, IBD patients shared fewer clonotypes than healthy twins did, especially with disease activity.

The rearrangement joins TRBV5-1 to TRBJ2-1. The TCR comes from a human donor with ulcerative colitis or Crohn's disease, or a healthy co-twin of an affected twin (not recorded which). What was sequenced was blood. The CDR3: CASSLDPSSSYNEQFF. Variable domain in full (rest from reference TRBV5-1 and TRBJ2-1): KAGVTQTPRYLIKTRGQQVTLSCSPISGHRSVSWYQQTPGQGLQFLFEYFSETQRNKGNFPGRFSGRQFSNSRSEMNVSTLELGDSALYLCASSLDPSSSYNEQFFGPGTRLTVL.